One and the same sample provided the 30 T cell receptor beta chains below, sequenced in a study of Graves' ophthalmopathy and Graves' hyperthyroidism. TCR beta CDR3 amplification used RNA transcripts. HTBI primers served in a first-round RT-PCR, which a second-round multiplex PCR followed. TCRdb itself ran the multiplex PCR reads through MiXCR, one entry per CDR3 protein. The repertoire holds hundreds of thousands of distinct CDR3 sequences, with roughly 39% as singletons. Input material: peripheral blood. Receptors originate from an adult man with Graves' ophthalmopathy.

This clonotype occurred many times. The rearrangement joins TRBV20-1 to TRBJ1-4; no firm D call. The CDR3 consists of 16 residues. Between the trimmed V and J ends, which lost 4 bases and 4 bases, there was a span of 19 bases. Germline CDR1 DFQATT, CDR2 SNEGSKA (reference sequence). The CDR3 region is CSAKSMSRADNEKLFF. The CDR3 bases are TGCAGTGCTAAATCGATGTCCCGGGCCGATAATGAAAAACTGTTTTTT.

The chain couples TRBV25-1 to TRBJ2-2; 7 bases fit TRBD1. The CDR3 extends over 14 amino acids. The trim removed 3 bases at V and 5 bases at J, leaving 3 bases unmatched. The germline CDR1 and CDR2 sequences are MGHDK and SYGVNS. This CDR3 reads CASSESRGTGELFF. In DNA, the CDR3 is TGTGCCAGCAGTGAGTCCAGGGGGACCGGGGAGCTGTTTTTT. The variable domain in full, completed from reference TRBV25-1 and TRBJ2-2, reads EADIYQTPRYLVIGTGKKITLECSQTMGHDKMYWYQQDPGMELHLIHYSYGVNSTEKGDLSSESTVSRIRTEHFPLTLESARPSHTSQYLCASSESRGTGELFFGEGSRLTVL.

V gene TRBV11-3 combines with J gene TRBJ2-2; D uncertain. The CDR3 has 12 residues. In germline, CDR1 is SGHNT, CDR2 YENEEA. V lost 5 bases and J lost 6, with 7 bases in between. CDR3 nucleotide sequence: TGTGCCAGCAGCCCGAAACCCGGGGAGCTGTTTTTT. Amino acids: CASSPKPGELFF.

A note on this clonotype: Since a much larger clone is just one base distant, this may be a read error. CDR3 amino acids: CASGLQVLSNQPQHF. CDR3 in DNA: TGTGCCAGCGGCCTGCAGGTTTTAAGCAATCAGCCCCAGCATTTT. The genes are TRBV7-8 and TRBJ1-5; D gene unclear. The V gene's germline CDR1 is SGHVS and CDR2 FQNEAQ. This CDR3 is 15 amino acids long. V lost 8 bases to trimming and J lost 1 base, with 15 bases between them.

This clonotype appeared a few times. The rearrangement joins TRBV5-1 to TRBJ2-2; D may be TRBD1 (6 bases). The V end lost 4 bases, the J end lost 10 bases, and 11 bases lay between the germline ends. Germline V gives CDR1 SGHRS, CDR2 YFSETQ. This CDR3 has 12 residues. CDR3 residues: CASSLQGEELFF. CDR3 DNA: TGCGCCAGCAGCCTACAGGGTGAGGAGCTGTTTTTT.

On this clonotype itself: This may arise from a read error, as a much more abundant clone is one base away. The chain has TRBV7-2 and TRBJ2-7; 13 nucleotides align to TRBD2. The CDR3 consists of 16 residues. CDR1 and CDR2 from the germline V gene are SGHTA and FQGNSA. The V and J ends lost 5 bases and 5 bases, in that order; junction bases with no gene match: 9. The CDR3 sequence is CASSETGLAGVDEQYF. CDR3 coding DNA: TGTGCCAGCAGCGAGACCGGACTAGCGGGAGTGGACGAGCAGTACTTC.

The chain has TRBV19 and TRBJ1-2, with 10 nucleotides matching TRBD1. J was trimmed by 4 bases and V by 7 bases; bases with no gene match: 9. Germline V gives CDR1 LNHDA, CDR2 SQIVND (reference sequence). The CDR3 extends over 15 amino acids. In DNA, the CDR3 is TGTGCCAGTACCCCCACGGACAGGGGGTTCTATGGCTACACCTTC. This encodes CASTPTDRGFYGYTF.

The genes are TRBV2 and TRBJ1-1; 8 nucleotides align to TRBD1. The V gene's germline CDR1 is SNHLY and CDR2 FYNNEI. The CDR3 is made up of 15 amino acids. The trim removed 3 bases at V and 4 bases at J, leaving 7 bases unmatched. CDR3 in DNA: TGTGCCAGCAGTGACGGGCGACAGGGGAGCACTGAAGCTTTCTTT. Translated: CASSDGRQGSTEAFF.

This clonotype was seen only a few times. The CDR3 nucleotides are TGTGCCAGTAGTATGGGCCAGTCCACTGAAGCTTTCTTT. It specifies CASSMGQSTEAFF. The V gene is TRBV19, the J gene TRBJ1-1; D gene unclear. Trimming removed 3 bases from V and 4 bases from J, with 9 bases in between. The V gene's germline CDR1 is LNHDA and CDR2 SQIVND (reference sequence). This CDR3 is 13 amino acids long.

This clonotype has at least ten counts. CDR3 sequence (DNA): TGTGCCAGCAGTCGAAAGATCAATCAGCCCCAGCATTTT. Translating it yields CASSRKINQPQHF. J is TRBJ1-5 and V is TRBV27; D remains unclear. This CDR3 is 13 amino acids long. V lost 5 bases and J lost 3, with 8 bases in between. Germline V lookup: CDR1 MNHEY, CDR2 SMNVEV (reference sequence).

This clonotype was seen only once. This CDR3 is CASSPRTDPGANVLTF. The CDR3 nucleotides read TGTGCCAGCAGCCCCCGGACAGACCCTGGGGCCAACGTCCTGACTTTC. The rearrangement uses TRBV7-2 and TRBJ2-6; weak D call: TRBD1 (6 bases). The CDR3 has 16 residues. The germline V and J ends were trimmed by 5 bases and 2 bases, with 13 bases remaining between them. Germline CDR1 reads SGHTA; CDR2 reads FQGNSA.

V and J are TRBV29-1 and TRBJ2-5, with 12 bases that match TRBD2. This CDR3 comprises 16 residues. Germline CDR1 is SQVTM and CDR2 is ANQGSEA. V was clipped by 5 bases and J by 5 bases; unmatched bases: 12. Here the CDR3 reads CSVSRASGRVGETQYF. The CDR3, as DNA: TGCAGCGTTAGCCGGGCTAGCGGGAGGGTCGGTGAGACCCAGTACTTC.

This clonotype was picked up many times. The rearrangement links TRBV20-1 to TRBJ1-3; D unclear. This CDR3 has 14 residues. CDR1 and CDR2 (germline): DFQATT, SNEGSKA (reference sequence). V was shortened by 6 bases and J by 0 bases, with 12 bases between the two germline ends. CDR3 bases: TGCAGTGCACCGAATGCGTACTCTGGAAACACCATATATTTT. Its protein product is CSAPNAYSGNTIYF.

The chain couples TRBV20-1 to TRBJ1-2, with D tentatively TRBD1 (6 bases). The CDR3 covers 13 residues. Germline V gives CDR1 DFQATT, CDR2 SNEGSKA (reference sequence). The V and J ends lost 0 bases and 7 bases respectively, with 12 bases between them. In DNA form, the CDR3 reads TGCAGTGCTAGAGATCCAGGGGATGGTGGCTACACCTTC. It codes for CSARDPGDGGYTF.

This clonotype was detected many times. The V gene is TRBV19, the J gene TRBJ1-3; D unclear. V lost 6 bases and J 1 base, leaving 13 bases between the germline ends. CDR3 size: 15 residues. Per germline, CDR1 LNHDA and CDR2 SQIVND (reference sequence). Here the CDR3 DNA reads TGTGCCAGTAGCCGAAGGCCGACATCTGGAAACACCATATATTTT. Protein sequence: CASSRRPTSGNTIYF.

Note on this clonotype: A much larger clone lies a single base off, so this may be a read error. CDR3 in DNA: TGTGCCAGCAGCCGGACAGGGGCATTATACGAGCAGTACTTC. It is translated as CASSRTGALYEQYF. This chain joins TRBV11-2 and TRBJ2-7, with 9 bases identical to TRBD1. V trimming: 5 bases; J trimming: 4 bases; junction bases outside the gene matches: 6. The germline V gene encodes CDR1 SGHAT and CDR2 FQNNGV. The CDR3 runs to 14 residues.

On this clonotype: The junction shows a germline mismatch at one end, possibly a read error. This chain connects TRBV20-1 to TRBJ1-2, with D tentatively TRBD1 (5 bases). This CDR3 spans 13 amino acids. Germline V gene data show CDR1 as DFQATT and CDR2 as SNEGSKA (reference sequence). This CDR3 reads CSAAGTANYGHTF. In nucleotides, the CDR3 is TGCAGTGCCGCCGGGACGGCGAACTATGGCCACACCTTC.

The V and J genes are TRBV5-1 and TRBJ1-4; TRBD1 is a possible D gene (5 bases). V was cut by 5 bases and J by 5 bases, with 16 bases left in between. The CDR3 covers 15 residues. Germline V gene sequence: CDR1 SGHRS, CDR2 YFSETQ. This CDR3 is CASSSGMGYNEKLFF. The CDR3, as DNA: TGCGCCAGCAGTTCAGGGATGGGCTACAATGAAAAACTGTTTTTT.

This clonotype has ten or more counts. The chain joins TRBV11-2 to TRBJ1-1, with D perhaps matching TRBD1 (6 bases). CDR1 SGHAT and CDR2 FQNNGV come from the germline V gene. This CDR3 has 15 residues. Trimming left V 5 bases short and J 2 bases short, with 15 bases between. The CDR3 bases are TGTGCCAGCAGCCTCGGACAGCTAGCAAACACTGAAGCTTTCTTT. It is translated as CASSLGQLANTEAFF.

This clonotype was seen only a few times. J is TRBJ1-4 and V is TRBV4-3; 8 nucleotides align to TRBD1. The CDR3 has 18 amino acids. The junction had 11 bases not matched to a gene; V was cut back by 3 bases and J by 2 bases. The V gene's germline CDR1 is LGHNA and CDR2 YSLEER. The DNA for the CDR3 is TGCGCCAGCAGCCATGGCCGGGACAGGAGCCCCACTAATGAAAAACTGTTTTTT. The encoded protein is CASSHGRDRSPTNEKLFF.

This chain connects TRBV12-3 or TRBV12-4 to TRBJ1-6; D remains unclear. The CDR3 length is 11 residues. The DNA for the CDR3 is TGTGCTAGTGGCCTCACCCCACACCTCCACTTT. It specifies CASGLTPHLHF.

This clonotype was picked up a small number of times. The gene calls are TRBV25-1 and TRBJ2-1, with a tentative D call TRBD2 (7 bases). CDR1 is MGHDK, CDR2 SYGVNS, per germline. The CDR3 length is 15 residues. V lost 1 base and J lost 6, with 13 bases in between. The CDR3 loop reads CASSEFIGGPNEQFF. CDR3 DNA: TGTGCCAGCAGTGAATTCATCGGGGGGCCCAATGAGCAGTTCTTC.

In this sample, this clonotype turned up many times. The V and J genes are TRBV7-3 and TRBJ1-3; D gene unclear. The CDR3 runs 16 residues. The germline V and J ends were trimmed by 2 bases and 2 bases, with 13 bases remaining between them. Germline lookup yields CDR1 SGHTA and CDR2 FQGTGA. CDR3 amino acids: CASSLVGVHPGNTIYF. CDR3 nucleotides: TGTGCCAGCAGCTTAGTAGGAGTTCACCCTGGAAACACCATATATTTT.

V usage is TRBV7-9 and J usage is TRBJ2-7; D remains ambiguous. V was clipped by 1 base and J by 6 bases, with 13 bases between them. The CDR3 contains 14 residues. CDR1 and CDR2 (germline): SEHNR, FQNEAQ (reference sequence). CDR3 amino acids: CASSLGGRNCEQYF. For the CDR3, the DNA is TGTGCCAGCAGCTTAGGGGGTCGGAATTGCGAGCAGTACTTC.

This chain uses TRBV11-2 with TRBJ1-1, with D possibly matching TRBD1 (5 bases). The CDR3 is 20 residues long. CDR1 SGHAT and CDR2 FQNNGV come from the germline V gene. Between the trimmed V and J ends, which lost 0 bases and 3 bases, there was a span of 26 bases. This CDR3 is CASSLDQGMFLVLGDTEAFF. CDR3 nucleotides: TGTGCCAGCAGCTTAGATCAGGGAATGTTCTTAGTCCTAGGGGACACTGAAGCTTTCTTT.

On this clonotype itself: A junction end diverges from the germline sequence, so it may reflect a read error. This chain joins TRBV5-1 and TRBJ1-2; D is ambiguous. CDR3 size: 12 residues. Per the germline V gene, CDR1 is SGHRS and CDR2 is YFSETQ. The CDR3, as DNA: TGCACCAGCAGCCTCCTTGGGTATGGCTACACCTTC. Its protein is CTSSLLGYGYTF.

Many counts were recorded for this clonotype. The rearrangement links TRBV9 to TRBJ1-2; no firm D call. CDR1 is SGDLS and CDR2 is YYNGEE in the germline V gene. The CDR3 runs to 13 residues. Trimming removed 3 bases at V and 3 bases at J, with 9 bases between. The CDR3 spells CASSGLSYYGYTF. Here the CDR3 DNA reads TGTGCCAGCAGCGGGCTTAGTTACTATGGCTACACCTTC.

This clonotype was observed many times. The chain recombines TRBV5-8 with TRBJ1-2; D not resolved. The CDR3 totals 13 residues. The germline gives CDR1 SGHTS, CDR2 YDEGEE. Trimming shortened V by 1 base and J by 4 bases, and 8 bases separated the two germline ends. The CDR3 DNA follows: TGTGCCAGCAGCTTGAAAGGGATCTATGGCTACACCTTC. Translated, it gives CASSLKGIYGYTF.

This clonotype was seen repeatedly, ten times or more. The rearrangement uses TRBV29-1 and TRBJ1-1; 9 positions agree with TRBD1. The germline V gene has CDR1 SQVTM and CDR2 ANQGSEA. V lost 8 bases and J lost 10; bases outside the gene matches: 17. The CDR3 loop spans 14 amino acids. CDR3 sequence (DNA): TGCAGCTTCGGCGCCACCTCCGAACAGGGGGCAGCTTTCTTT. Encoded protein: CSFGATSEQGAAFF.

In this sample, this clonotype turned up many times. This chain joins TRBV7-9 and TRBJ1-4; 8 bases match TRBD1. J gave up 3 bases and V 5 bases, and 17 bases lay outside the gene matches. Germline assignment: CDR1 SEHNR and CDR2 FQNEAQ (reference sequence). The CDR3 length is 19 residues. CDR3 protein: CASSPFPDRAGPANEKLFF. CDR3 DNA: TGTGCCAGCAGCCCCTTTCCGGACAGGGCCGGCCCAGCTAATGAAAAACTGTTTTTT.